A selection of T cell receptor beta chains follows, all from one sample in a study of blood T cell repertoires in COVID-19. Produced via immunoSEQ multiplex PCR; TCRdb's table is partial and in-frame only. Of about 38,000 clones in the sample, around 96% were seen once. The sequenced sample consisted of peripheral blood. The receptors originated from a human donor with active COVID-19. The donor label of this sample is uncertain. Both conserved end residues are part of each CDR3. The order of the fields is J gene, D gene, V gene, clone size, CDR3 protein, CDR3 DNA. D genes are given only for firm matches. Not all rows give a size; the values are once, few, many and, for expanded clones, a class.

TRBJ2-1	TRBD2	TRBV5-1	few	CASSLTSGSSYNEQFF	TGCGCCAGCAGCTTGACTAGCGGGAGCTCCTACAATGAGCAGTTCTTC
TRBJ1-3	-	TRBV19	-	CASSIQISGNTIYF	TGTGCCAGTAGTATCCAGATCTCTGGAAACACCATATATTTT
TRBJ2-7	TRBD2	TRBV6-5	-	CASSVGGGADEQYF	TGTGCCAGCTCGGTGGGCGGGGGGGCCGACGAGCAGTACTTC
TRBJ2-3	-	TRBV15	once	CATSRDSGEDTQYF	TGTGCCACCAGCAGAGATTCGGGGGAGGATACGCAGTATTTT
TRBJ2-3	TRBD2	TRBV7-9	-	CASSRTSGGTDTQYF	TGTGCCAGCAGCCGGACTAGCGGGGGCACAGATACGCAGTATTTT
TRBJ1-1	TRBD1	TRBV4-1	-	CASSRNLPGTEMAEAFF	TGCGCCAGCAGCCGAAATTTACCGGGGACAGAAATGGCTGAAGCTTTCTTT
TRBJ2-1	TRBD1	TRBV18	-	CASSPTGTGRNEQFF	TGTGCCAGCTCACCTACCGGGACAGGGCGGAATGAGCAGTTCTTC
TRBJ1-5	-	TRBV9	-	CASSPGGDNQPQHF	TGTGCCAGCAGCCCTGGGGGCGACAATCAGCCCCAGCATTTT
TRBJ1-1	-	TRBV6-5	-	CASFRRAGGGTEAFF	TGTGCCAGCTTCCGAAGGGCGGGAGGAGGGACTGAAGCTTTCTTT
TRBJ2-7	TRBD2	TRBV4-1	-	CASSPRAGGPYEQYF	TGCGCCAGCAGCCCGCGAGCGGGAGGGCCCTACGAGCAGTACTTC
TRBJ2-7	-	TRBV7-9	-	CATQQESAYEQYF	TGTGCCACCCAACAGGAGTCAGCCTACGAGCAGTACTTC
TRBJ2-1	TRBD2	TRBV4-1	-	CASSQGGGASGVYNEQFF	TGCGCCAGCAGCCAAGGGGGTGGGGCGAGCGGGGTATACAATGAGCAGTTCTTC
TRBJ2-1	-	TRBV10-3	-	CAISEWGSSNEQFF	TGTGCCATCAGTGAATGGGGCTCGAGCAATGAGCAGTTCTTC
TRBJ2-1	-	TRBV5-6	-	CASSSSGKSYNEQFF	TGTGCCAGCAGCTCCTCAGGGAAGTCCTACAATGAGCAGTTCTTC
TRBJ2-1	-	TRBV5-1	-	CASSLGGYSNEQFF	TGCGCCAGCAGCTTAGGAGGTTATAGCAATGAGCAGTTCTTC
TRBJ2-4	TRBD1	TRBV7-9	-	CASSALTGAGNIQYF	TGTGCCAGCAGCGCCCTGACAGGGGCTGGGAACATTCAGTACTTC
TRBJ2-7	TRBD1	TRBV7-6	-	CASSLETGVAYEQYF	TGTGCCAGCAGCTTAGAGACAGGGGTGGCCTACGAGCAGTACTTC
TRBJ1-2	-	TRBV21-1	-	CASSRGQGSCGYTF	TGTGCCAGCAGCAGAGGACAGGGTAGTTGTGGCTACACCTTC
TRBJ2-7	-	TRBV29-1	-	CSVESGLYEQYF	TGCAGCGTTGAAAGCGGTTTATACGAGCAGTACTTC
TRBJ1-2	TRBD1	TRBV9	-	CASSVEQGANYGYTF	TGTGCCAGCAGCGTAGAGCAGGGGGCGAACTATGGCTACACCTTC
TRBJ1-5	TRBD1	TRBV2	-	CASSQGQGQPQHF	TGTGCCAGCAGTCAGGGACAGGGGCAGCCCCAGCATTTT
TRBJ2-1	-	TRBV2	once	CASSDGLSSSSYNEQFF	TGTGCCAGCAGTGACGGCTTATCTAGCAGTTCCTACAATGAGCAGTTCTTC
TRBJ1-1	TRBD1	TRBV9	-	CASSVEGQGHTEAFF	TGTGCCAGCAGCGTAGAAGGACAGGGGCACACTGAAGCTTTCTTT
TRBJ2-5	-	TRBV7-9	-	CASSLAGAEETQYF	TGTGCCAGCAGCTTAGCGGGGGCTGAAGAGACCCAGTACTTC
TRBJ2-5	-	TRBV7-6	once	CASSPTTSQETQYF	TGTGCCAGCAGCCCGACGACTAGCCAAGAGACCCAGTACTTC
TRBJ1-2	TRBD1	TRBV2	-	CASNGAWDRQEYGYTF	TGTGCCAGCAATGGAGCGTGGGACAGACAAGAGTATGGCTACACCTTC
TRBJ1-4	-	TRBV5-4	-	CASSIPGTGGEKLFF	TGTGCCAGCAGCATCCCGGGGACGGGAGGAGAAAAACTGTTTTTT
TRBJ1-1	TRBD1	TRBV28	-	CALTGARNTEAFF	TGTGCCTTAACAGGGGCGAGGAACACTGAAGCTTTCTTT
TRBJ1-5	-	TRBV4-2	once	CASSQDRTARGPQHF	TGTGCCAGCAGCCAAGATCGGACGGCGCGGGGGCCCCAGCATTTT